The T cell receptor (beta chain) under discussion was sequenced for a study of multiple sclerosis patients with progressive multifocal leukoencephalopathy. Study-wide results and caveats: Most PML patients had lower entropy, suggesting less diverse TRB repertoires.

The V gene's germline CDR1 is MNHEY and CDR2 SVGAGI. Trimming cost V 8 bases and J 4 bases; bases outside gene matches: 6. The length of the CDR3 is 14 residues. Using immunoSEQ multiplex PCR, the repertoire was profiled, and TCRdb retains in-frame clones only, with some absent. This repertoire shows fewer than 35,000 clones, 90% found once; its top ten account for approximately 1.3%. The time point was: approximately 11 months of natalizumab therapy. On this clone itself: Its antigen is unknown.

The receptor comes from a human donor with multiple sclerosis. The chain carries TRBV6-5 and TRBJ1-2; the match to TRBD1 covers 11 bases. Sequences were derived from PBMCs, sampled from a patient treated with natalizumab. CDR3 sequence: CASRDRGGLYGYTF. The CDR3 DNA reads as TGTGCCAGCCGGGACAGGGGGGGCCTCTATGGCTACACCTTC.